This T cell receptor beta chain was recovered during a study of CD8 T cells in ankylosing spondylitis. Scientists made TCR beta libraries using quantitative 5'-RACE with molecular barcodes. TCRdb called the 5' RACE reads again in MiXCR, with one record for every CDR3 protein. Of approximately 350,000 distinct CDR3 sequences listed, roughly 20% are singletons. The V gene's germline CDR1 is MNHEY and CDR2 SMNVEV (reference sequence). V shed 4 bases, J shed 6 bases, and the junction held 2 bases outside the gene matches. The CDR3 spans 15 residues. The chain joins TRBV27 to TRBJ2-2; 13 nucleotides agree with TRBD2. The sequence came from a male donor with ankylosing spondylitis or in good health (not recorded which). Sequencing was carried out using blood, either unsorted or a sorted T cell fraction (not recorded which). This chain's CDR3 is CASSSGTSGAGELFF. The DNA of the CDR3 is TGTGCCAGCAGTTCCGGGACTAGCGGGGCCGGGGAGCTGTTTTTT.